Shown below are 18 T cell receptor beta chains from a single sample sequenced in a study of OX40 agonist ivuxolimab in advanced cancers. Only in-frame clones appear in the TCRdb table, and some are missing; sequencing was by immunoSEQ multiplex PCR. The sample includes approximately 78,000 clones, about 88% seen only once; the top ten take under 1.1%. The specimen comprised CD4+ or CD8+ T cells sorted from blood, sampled in a trial of the OX40 agonist ivuxolimab. Receptors originate from an adult with an advanced solid tumor such as melanoma, head and neck, liver or kidney cancer.

The V and J genes are TRBV11-3 and TRBJ1-2, with no clear D. Germline CDR1 SGHNT, CDR2 YENEEA. CDR3 length equals 12 residues. Trimming cost V 8 bases and J 2 bases, with 9 bases left between them. The CDR3 region is CASQSGNYGYTF. CDR3 DNA sequence: TGTGCCAGCCAATCCGGGAACTATGGCTACACCTTC.

This chain joins TRBV2 and TRBJ1-2, with D uncertain. Trimming stripped 4 bases from V and 8 bases from J, with 17 bases between. Germline values: CDR1 SNHLY, CDR2 FYNNEI. The CDR3 consists of 14 residues. CDR3 in DNA: TGTGCCAGCAGTGGGGGTGAAGCATTTCTAGGCTACACCTTC. It encodes CASSGGEAFLGYTF.

The rearrangement uses TRBV12-5 and TRBJ2-3, with a possible D match to TRBD2 (5 bases). CDR3 length: 13 residues. The V gene's germline CDR1 is LGHNT and CDR2 FRNRAP. Trimming cost V 6 bases and J 7 bases, with 14 bases left between them. The CDR3 region is CASGERGSNTQYF. The DNA for the CDR3 is TGTGCTAGTGGGGAGAGAGGGTCAAATACGCAGTATTTT. Filled out from reference TRBV12-5 and TRBJ2-3, the complete variable domain reads DARVTQTPRHKVTEMGQEVTMRCQPILGHNTVFWYRQTMMQGLELLAYFRNRAPLDDSGMPKDRFSAEMPDATLATLKIQPSEPRDSAVYFCASGERGSNTQYFGPGTRLTVL.

The chain combines TRBV5-1 with TRBJ1-1; perhaps TRBD1 as D (5 bases). There are 14 residues in the CDR3. Germline values: CDR1 SGHRS, CDR2 YFSETQ. The germline V and J ends were trimmed by 3 bases and 4 bases, with 13 bases remaining between them. In DNA, the CDR3 is TGCGCCAGCAGCTCGGGACCAGGGTCCACTGAAGCTTTCTTT. Its translation is CASSSGPGSTEAFF.

This chain uses TRBV28 with TRBJ1-1; 9 nucleotides agree with TRBD1. This CDR3 contains 14 residues. Germline trimming cut 8 bases from V and 5 bases from J; bases unmatched to any gene: 9. Germline V gives CDR1 MDHEN, CDR2 SYDVKM. Written as DNA, the CDR3 is TGTGCCAGCCTCCCTCAGACAGGGGGAACTGAAGCTTTCTTT. It specifies CASLPQTGGTEAFF.

The chain recombines TRBV6-5 with TRBJ1-1; no reliable D call. Germline CDR1 MNHEY, CDR2 SVGAGI. The CDR3 has 14 amino acids. V gave up 2 bases and J gave up 0 bases, with 7 bases separating them. The CDR3 DNA reads as TGTGCCAGCAGTTACGGTCCAGTGAACACTGAAGCTTTCTTT. Translation: CASSYGPVNTEAFF.

The rearrangement links TRBV16 to TRBJ2-1, with TRBD2 matching 7 bases. V lost 4 bases to trimming and J lost 0 bases; unmatched junction nucleotides: 3. Germline CDR1 is KGHSY and CDR2 is FQNENV. The CDR3 spans 15 residues. The CDR3 region has the DNA TGTGCCAGCAGCCCAAGCGGGACCTCCTACAATGAGCAGTTCTTC. It codes for CASSPSGTSYNEQFF.

The gene calls are TRBV6-4 and TRBJ2-5; no clear D. Trimming took off 2 bases at V and 5 bases at J, with 6 bases between the two ends. Germline CDR1 MRHNA, CDR2 SNTAGT. The CDR3 covers 12 residues. CDR3 loop: CASSDRVETQYF. CDR3 nucleotides: TGTGCCAGCAGTGACAGGGTGGAGACCCAGTACTTC.

This chain joins TRBV5-1 and TRBJ2-2, with D possibly being TRBD1 (6 bases). V shed 9 bases and J shed 1 base, with 13 bases lying between them. Germline V gene data show CDR1 as SGHRS and CDR2 as YFSETQ. CDR3 length: 14 residues. The CDR3 DNA reads TGCGCCACCACCCTGACAGGGAACACCGGGGAGCTGTTTTTT. Protein product: CATTLTGNTGELFF. Full variable domain (outside the CDR3, taken from reference TRBV5-1 and TRBJ2-2): KAGVTQTPRYLIKTRGQQVTLSCSPISGHRSVSWYQQTPGQGLQFLFEYFSETQRNKGNFPGRFSGRQFSNSRSEMNVSTLELGDSALYLCATTLTGNTGELFFGEGSRLTVL.

The V and J genes are TRBV11-3 and TRBJ1-1, with a weak D call TRBD1 (6 bases). CDR1 SGHNT and CDR2 YENEEA come from the germline V gene. The V end lost 2 bases, the J end lost 3 bases, and 7 bases lay between the germline ends. CDR3 size: 13 residues. Written as DNA, the CDR3 is TGTGCCAGCAGCTTAAACAGGGACACTGAAGCTTTCTTT. Translation gives CASSLNRDTEAFF.

The chain recombines TRBV7-9 with TRBJ2-5; 7 nucleotides match TRBD2. This CDR3 region has 14 residues. V was clipped by 5 bases and J by 5 bases; unmatched bases: 8. CDR1 and CDR2 (germline): SEHNR, FQNEAQ (reference sequence). CDR3 sequence (DNA): TGTGCCAGCAGCCCCCCGGGACTATCGGAGACCCAGTACTTC. Amino acids: CASSPPGLSETQYF.

The chain links TRBV10-1 to TRBJ2-1, with TRBD2 matching over 10 bases. V gave up 4 bases and J gave up 7 bases; unmatched junction bases: 10. CDR1 WNHNN and CDR2 SYGVQD come from the germline V gene (reference sequence). CDR3 length: 16 amino acids. CDR3 DNA sequence: TGCGCCAGCAGTGGGTCCCTAGCGGGAGTAAGGAATGAGCAGTTCTTC. Protein sequence: CASSGSLAGVRNEQFF.

The chain has TRBV27 and TRBJ1-5; D uncertain. Per germline, CDR1 MNHEY and CDR2 SMNVEV (reference sequence). The CDR3 consists of 12 residues. Between the trimmed V and J ends, which lost 3 bases and 5 bases, there was a span of 5 bases. CDR3 loop: CASSFLHQPQHF. CDR3 coding DNA: TGTGCCAGCAGTTTCTTACATCAGCCCCAGCATTTT.

The rearrangement uses TRBV28 and TRBJ2-1; D is undetermined. The CDR3 has 14 amino acids. CDR1 is MDHEN and CDR2 is SYDVKM in the germline V gene. V lost 8 bases to trimming and J lost 0 bases, with 11 bases between them. The CDR3 spells CASRRQSSYNEQFF. CDR3 DNA: TGTGCCAGCCGCCGCCAGAGCTCCTACAATGAGCAGTTCTTC.

This chain uses TRBV6-1 with TRBJ1-1, with D possibly TRBD1 on 5 matching bases. With 4 bases removed from V and 8 bases from J, the gap between germline ends came to 8 bases. The CDR3 consists of 11 residues. Germline loops: CDR1 MNHNS, CDR2 SASEGT. The CDR3 spells CASSVGGEAFF. In DNA, the CDR3 is TGTGCCAGCAGTGTCGGGGGGGAAGCTTTCTTT.

The chain has TRBV6-1 and TRBJ1-1; perhaps TRBD1 as D (5 bases). Germline CDR1 reads MNHNS; CDR2 reads SASEGT. V was shortened by 7 bases and J by 7 bases, with 16 bases between the two germline ends. The CDR3 is made up of 13 amino acids. The chain's CDR3 is CASTDGTYGEAFF. The CDR3, as DNA: TGTGCCAGCACCGACGGGACCTACGGTGAAGCTTTCTTT.

This rearrangement joins TRBV11-3 to TRBJ2-1; a possible D gene is TRBD2 (5 bases). Germline assignment: CDR1 SGHNT and CDR2 YENEEA. CDR3 length: 14 amino acids. Trimming removed 5 bases from V and 6 bases from J, with 14 bases in between. Here the CDR3 reads CASSQPGLFNEQFF. Written as DNA, the CDR3 is TGTGCCAGCAGCCAACCTGGACTTTTCAATGAGCAGTTCTTC.

This chain uses TRBV19 with TRBJ1-4; 8 bases match TRBD1. The CDR3 runs 15 residues. Germline assignment: CDR1 LNHDA and CDR2 SQIVND (reference sequence). J gave up 3 bases and V 6 bases, and 6 bases lay outside the gene matches. The CDR3 is CASSPGGAPNEKLFF. For the CDR3, the DNA is TGTGCCAGTAGCCCAGGGGGCGCGCCTAATGAAAAACTGTTTTTT.